Included here is one T cell receptor beta chain sequence, with context. The target antigen is unknown. This table comes from immunoSEQ multiplex PCR, and its TCRdb copy is limited to in-frame clones, with some not included. The sample lists 2 million to 3 million clones; approximately 94% were seen once. The authors divided CD4+ cells into CD45RA+ naive and CD45RA-negative memory subsets. The record originates from a study of shared clonotypes between healthy human individuals. At the level of the study: Samples came from two female and a few male donors aged 18 to 49. Broader study findings: Clonotype sharing among donors was expected to depend on sequencing depth. Generation probabilities were higher for clonotypes shared across all four sorted-subset donors than for unshared ones.

The CDR3 loop spans 17 amino acids. V shed 1 base and J shed 5 bases, with 17 bases lying between them. Germline V gene sequence: CDR1 MDHEN, CDR2 SYDVKM. The chain has TRBV28 and TRBJ2-2, with D tentatively TRBD2 (5 bases). The TCR originated in a man aged 18 to 30 in good health. Some clones in this sample may be carry-over from other donors' samples. Sequencing used naive CD4+ T cells from PBMCs. Sample subset: CD45RA+ positively selected. The CDR3 DNA follows: TGTGCCAGCAGTTTATTAGGAGGCTACCGTCGGACCGGGGAGCTGTTTTTT. Its translation is CASSLLGGYRRTGELFF.